The clone carrying this T cell receptor (beta chain) was counted at least ten times. A second PCR of roughly 7 to 11 cycles used a sample-barcoded 5' primer and a J-beta primer mix. One entry per CDR3 protein results from TCRdb running MiXCR on the 5' RACE reads. The sample has 1.5 million to 1.9 million distinct CDR3 sequences; around 40% are singletons. Trimming shortened V by 6 bases and J by 9 bases, and 17 bases separated the two germline ends. The CDR3 has 14 amino acids. This specimen belongs to a study of blood T cells in healthy people across ages. The receptor's source is a young woman in good health. Source material: blood. The rearrangement links TRBV12-3 or TRBV12-4 to TRBJ2-2; possibly TRBD2 for D (6 bases). The CDR3 DNA reads as TGTGCCAGCAGCCTCGGGGGTTCGAACCGGGAGCTGTTTTTT. Protein: CASSLGGSNRELFF.